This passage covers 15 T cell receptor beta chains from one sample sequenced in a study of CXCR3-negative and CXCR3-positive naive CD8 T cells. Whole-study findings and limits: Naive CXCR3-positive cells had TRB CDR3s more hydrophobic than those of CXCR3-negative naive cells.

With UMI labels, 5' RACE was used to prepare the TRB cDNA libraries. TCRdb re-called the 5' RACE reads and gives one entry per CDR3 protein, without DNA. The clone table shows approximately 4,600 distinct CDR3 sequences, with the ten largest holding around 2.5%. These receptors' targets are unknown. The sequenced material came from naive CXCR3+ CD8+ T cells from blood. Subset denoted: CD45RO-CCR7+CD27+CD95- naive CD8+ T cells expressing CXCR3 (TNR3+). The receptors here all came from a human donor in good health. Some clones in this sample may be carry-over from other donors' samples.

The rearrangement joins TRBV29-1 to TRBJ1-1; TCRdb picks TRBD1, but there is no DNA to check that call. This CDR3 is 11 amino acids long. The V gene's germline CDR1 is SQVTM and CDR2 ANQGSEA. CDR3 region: CSLVPGTEAFF.

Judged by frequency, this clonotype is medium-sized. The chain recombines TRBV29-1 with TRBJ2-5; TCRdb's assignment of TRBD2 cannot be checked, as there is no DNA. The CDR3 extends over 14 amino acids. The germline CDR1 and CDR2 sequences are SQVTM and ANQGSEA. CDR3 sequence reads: CSVEDREEGETQYF.

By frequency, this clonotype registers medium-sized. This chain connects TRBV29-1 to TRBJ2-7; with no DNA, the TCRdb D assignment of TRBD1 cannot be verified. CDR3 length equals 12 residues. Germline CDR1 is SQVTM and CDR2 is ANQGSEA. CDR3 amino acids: CSVATGAYEQYF.

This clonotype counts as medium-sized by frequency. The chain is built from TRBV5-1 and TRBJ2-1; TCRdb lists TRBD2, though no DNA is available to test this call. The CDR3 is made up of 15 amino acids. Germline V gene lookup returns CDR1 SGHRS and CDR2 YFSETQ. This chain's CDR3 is CASSWLAGDGNEQFF.

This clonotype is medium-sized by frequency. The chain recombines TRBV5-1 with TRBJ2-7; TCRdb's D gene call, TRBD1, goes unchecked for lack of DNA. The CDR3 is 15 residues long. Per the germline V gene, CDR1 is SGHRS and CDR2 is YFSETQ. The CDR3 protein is CASSLTGTSAYEQYF.

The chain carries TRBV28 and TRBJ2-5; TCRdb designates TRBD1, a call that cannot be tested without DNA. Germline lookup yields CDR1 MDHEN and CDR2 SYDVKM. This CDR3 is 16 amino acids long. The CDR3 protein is CASEPGHGPEKETQYF.

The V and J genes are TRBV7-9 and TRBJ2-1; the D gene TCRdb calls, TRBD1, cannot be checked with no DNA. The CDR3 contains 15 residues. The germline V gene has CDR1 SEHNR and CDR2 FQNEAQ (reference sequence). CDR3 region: CASSLEQGAIDEQFF.

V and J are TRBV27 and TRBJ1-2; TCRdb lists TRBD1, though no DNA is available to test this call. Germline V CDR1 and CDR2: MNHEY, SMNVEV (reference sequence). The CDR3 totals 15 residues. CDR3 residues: CASSFVQGANYGYTF.

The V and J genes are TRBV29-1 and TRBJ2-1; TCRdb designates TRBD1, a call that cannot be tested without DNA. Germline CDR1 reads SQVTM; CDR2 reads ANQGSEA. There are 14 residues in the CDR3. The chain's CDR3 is CSTLAGTGYNEQFF.

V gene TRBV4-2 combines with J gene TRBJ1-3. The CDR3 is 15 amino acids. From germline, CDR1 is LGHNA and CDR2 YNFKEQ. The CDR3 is CASSQRSGSGNTIYF.

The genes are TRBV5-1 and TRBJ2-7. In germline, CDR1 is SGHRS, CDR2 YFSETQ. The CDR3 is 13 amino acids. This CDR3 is CASSLGHNYEQYF.

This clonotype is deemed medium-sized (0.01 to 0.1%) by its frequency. This CDR3 is CASSHLLAATDTQYF. V is TRBV7-9 and J is TRBJ2-3; TCRdb names TRBD2, which stays unverified in the absence of DNA. The CDR3 is 15 residues long. Germline assignment: CDR1 SEHNR and CDR2 FQNEAQ (reference sequence). Full variable domain (remainder filled in from reference TRBV7-9 and TRBJ2-3): DTGVSQNPRHKITKRGQNVTFRCDPISEHNRLYWYRQTLGQGPEFLTYFQNEAQLEKSRLLSDRFSAERPKGSFSTLEIQRTEQGDSAMYLCASSHLLAATDTQYFGPGTRLTVL.

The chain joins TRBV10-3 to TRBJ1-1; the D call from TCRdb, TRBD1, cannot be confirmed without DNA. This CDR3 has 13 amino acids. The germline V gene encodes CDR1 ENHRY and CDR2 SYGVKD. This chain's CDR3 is CAISQDRVSEAFF.

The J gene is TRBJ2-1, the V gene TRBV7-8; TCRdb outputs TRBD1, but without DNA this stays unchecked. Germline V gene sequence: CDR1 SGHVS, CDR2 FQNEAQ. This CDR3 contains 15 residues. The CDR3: CASSLGQGVYNEQFF.

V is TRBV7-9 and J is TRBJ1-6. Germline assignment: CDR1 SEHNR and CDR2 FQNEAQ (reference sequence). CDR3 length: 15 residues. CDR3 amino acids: CASSLEGLNNSPLHF.